A selection of T cell receptor beta chains follows, all from one sample in a study of blood T cells in healthy people across ages. TCRdb processed the 5' RACE reads anew with MiXCR; each CDR3 protein has one entry. The sample carries more than 900,000 distinct CDR3 sequences, almost 25% recorded once. The data were also submitted as part of a second study, on T cells of mothers and their children.

Sequenced material: blood. These receptors all come from a girl aged 2 to 10 in good health. CDR3s include the opening cysteine and the closing phenylalanine or tryptophan. The D gene is left open where the match is weak. Clone size is shown for a subset of rows, as once, few, many or a class of expanded clone.

j_gene | d_gene | v_gene | abundance | CDR3nt | CDR3aa
TRBJ1-1 | NA | TRBV7-3 | few | TGTGCCAGCAGCCCGACAGCCATGAACACTGAAGCTTTCTTT | CASSPTAMNTEAFF
TRBJ2-5 | TRBD2 | TRBV5-1 | many | TGCGCCAGCAGCTCGGGACTAGCGGGAGTAGAGACCCAGTACTTC | CASSSGLAGVETQYF
TRBJ2-4 | NA | TRBV6-1 | few | TGTGCCAGCAGTGAGTTTTTGTCGGGACCGACCTTAGCCAAAAACATTCAGTACTTC | CASSEFLSGPTLAKNIQYF
TRBJ2-3 | NA | TRBV10-3 | NA | TGTGCCACCAAGGACCCGGGAGCCACAGATACGCAGTATTTT | CATKDPGATDTQYF
TRBJ1-1 | NA | TRBV19 | NA | TGTGCCAGTGGATGGGCGGAAACTGAAGCTTTCTTT | CASGWAETEAFF
TRBJ2-2 | TRBD1 | TRBV27 | few | TGTGCCAGCAGTCGGCCGGGACAGACAGACACCGGGGAGCTGTTTTTT | CASSRPGQTDTGELFF
TRBJ2-5 | NA | TRBV29-1 | NA | TGCAGCGTGGACCAATGGGCGACCCAGTACTTC | CSVDQWATQYF
TRBJ1-4 | NA | TRBV3-1 | NA | TGTGCCAGCAGCCTCCAAACCGGGACATTAGAAGAAAAACTGTTTTTT | CASSLQTGTLEEKLFF
TRBJ2-5 | TRBD1 | TRBV28 | NA | TGTGCCAGCAGACCAAGGACCATCAGGGGGCTGGAGACCCAGTACTTC | CASRPRTIRGLETQYF
TRBJ2-7 | NA | TRBV29-1 | NA | TGCAGCGTTGGGGGTGCTTCGGACAGAAATACCTACGAGCAGTACTTC | CSVGGASDRNTYEQYF
TRBJ2-7 | TRBD2 | TRBV3-1 | NA | TGTGCCAGCAGCCATCTCCCAACTAGCGAACAGTACTTC | CASSHLPTSEQYF
TRBJ2-1 | NA | TRBV9 | few | TGTGCCAGCAGCGTCAACGGGGGTTACTACAATGAGCAGTTCTTC | CASSVNGGYYNEQFF
TRBJ2-7 | NA | TRBV11-2 | NA | TGTGCCAGCAGCCCCCGTCAAAAAGGAAGCTCCTACGAGCAGTACTTC | CASSPRQKGSSYEQYF
TRBJ2-5 | NA | TRBV6-1 | NA | TGTGCCAGCAGTGCGACCTCGGGAGTATGGGAGACCCAGTACTTC | CASSATSGVWETQYF
TRBJ1-2 | NA | TRBV10-3 | NA | TGTGCCAGCAGGGTCGGAGCTAACTATGGCTACACCTTC | CASRVGANYGYTF
TRBJ2-2 | TRBD1 | TRBV7-2 | few | TGTGCCAGCAGCTTAATGCGACAGGGGTCCGGGGAGCTGTTTTTT | CASSLMRQGSGELFF
TRBJ2-7 | NA | TRBV3-1 | NA | TGTGCCAGCAGCCAAGCAATGTCTAGCGCTCTCGAGCAGTACTTC | CASSQAMSSALEQYF
TRBJ2-7 | TRBD2 | TRBV20-1 | NA | TGCAGTGCTAGATTGTCTCCGGGAGGATACGAGCAGTACTTC | CSARLSPGGYEQYF
TRBJ2-7 | TRBD1 | TRBV6-2/TRBV6-3 | few | TGTGCCAGCAGTTCGAGAAGACAGGGGACCCTCGAGCAGTACTTC | CASSSRRQGTLEQYF
TRBJ2-6 | NA | TRBV29-1 | few | TGCAGCGTCTTGGGGGCCAACGTCCTGACTTTC | CSVLGANVLTF
TRBJ1-2 | NA | TRBV6-1 | NA | TGTGCCAGCACATTAACTCAGGGGTTTTCCTATGGCTACACCTTC | CASTLTQGFSYGYTF
TRBJ1-3 | NA | TRBV9 | few | TGTGCCAGCAGCTCCGCGCCGGGCCCCGGAAACACCATATATTTT | CASSSAPGPGNTIYF
TRBJ1-2 | NA | TRBV6-1 | NA | TGTGCCAGCAGTGAAGTGGGGGGGAACTATGGCTACACCTTC | CASSEVGGNYGYTF
TRBJ2-5 | TRBD1 | TRBV7-9 | NA | TGTGCCAGCAGCGGAGGGACAGGGGAAGAGACCCAGTACTTC | CASSGGTGEETQYF
TRBJ2-5 | NA | TRBV7-2 | NA | TGTGCCAGCAGCTTTGGGCTAGTCGAGACCCAGTACTTC | CASSFGLVETQYF
TRBJ2-1 | TRBD2 | TRBV9 | few | TGTGCCAGCACCAGGGGACTAGCGGGGAGCTCCTACAATGAGCAGTTCTTC | CASTRGLAGSSYNEQFF
TRBJ1-1 | NA | TRBV19 | NA | TGTGCCAGTAGTCACATTAGCACTGAAGCTTTCTTT | CASSHISTEAFF
TRBJ2-7 | TRBD1 | TRBV2 | NA | TGTGCCACCCGGGACAGTCACTACGAGCAGTACTTC | CATRDSHYEQYF
TRBJ2-5 | NA | TRBV13 | NA | TGTGCCAGCTCTCTAACTCAGGGAAGGCAAGAGACCCAGTACTTC | CASSLTQGRQETQYF
TRBJ2-1 | NA | TRBV24-1 | NA | TGTGCCACCACGGGGTCGGACTTAAATGAGCAGTTCTTC | CATTGSDLNEQFF
TRBJ1-6 | TRBD1 | TRBV6-6 | NA | TGTGCCAGCAGTTTCACCGGGACAGGGAGTTCACCCCTCCACTTT | CASSFTGTGSSPLHF
TRBJ1-6 | TRBD1 | TRBV6-5 | NA | TGTGCCAGCAGAAAAGGGGGCCCCGGATCACCCCTCCACTTT | CASRKGGPGSPLHF
TRBJ2-2 | NA | TRBV4-1 | NA | TGCGCCAGCAGCCTGATGGCAGGCCGAGAATCCACCGGGGAGCTGTTTTTT | CASSLMAGRESTGELFF
TRBJ1-1 | NA | TRBV29-1 | few | TGCAGCGTTGGCAAAGCGGCTTTCTTT | CSVGKAAFF
TRBJ1-5 | TRBD1 | TRBV4-1 | few | TGCGCCAGCAGCCAGCGGGACAGCAACAATCAGCCTCAGCATTTT | CASSQRDSNNQPQHF
TRBJ2-1 | NA | TRBV3-1 | few | TGTGCCAGCAGCCAAGAGTCGACTACACTCTTC | CASSQESTTLF
TRBJ1-6 | TRBD1 | TRBV28 | NA | TGTGCCAGCAGTGCGCCAGGGGGAATTAATTCACCCCTCCACTTT | CASSAPGGINSPLHF
TRBJ2-1 | TRBD2 | TRBV6-5 | NA | TGTGCCAGCAGTTACGGGGGGGTCTCCTTCGATGAGCAGTTCTTC | CASSYGGVSFDEQFF
TRBJ2-1 | NA | TRBV5-1 | few | TGCGCCAGCAGCTTGGAGCCTAGCAATGAGCAGTTCTTC | CASSLEPSNEQFF
TRBJ1-4 | TRBD1 | TRBV28 | few | TGTGCCAGCAGTTTCGCGGGACAGGGGATAGAGAATGAAAAACTGTTTTTT | CASSFAGQGIENEKLFF
TRBJ2-7 | NA | TRBV12-3/TRBV12-4 | NA | TGTGCCAGCAGTTTAGGATCAGCGGACGAGCAGTACTTC | CASSLGSADEQYF
TRBJ1-2 | NA | TRBV27 | many | TGTGCCAGCAGTGCCGACTCATATGGCTACACCTTC | CASSADSYGYTF
TRBJ2-3 | NA | TRBV29-1 | NA | TGCAGCGTTCGACCCGACAGCACAGATACGCAGTATTTT | CSVRPDSTDTQYF
TRBJ2-4 | TRBD2 | TRBV7-7 | NA | TGTGCTAGCAGCAGCCTAGCGGCCCTGGTCAAAAACATTCAGTACTTC | CASSSLAALVKNIQYF
TRBJ2-3 | NA | TRBV5-4 | few | TGTGCCAGCAGCCGCTCGGGGTTGAGCACAGATACGCAGTATTTT | CASSRSGLSTDTQYF
TRBJ2-7 | NA | TRBV5-1 | NA | TGCGCCAGCAGCCCGGGGGACAGACACTACGAGCAGTACTTC | CASSPGDRHYEQYF
TRBJ2-1 | TRBD2 | TRBV29-1 | NA | TGCAGCGTTGAAGCAACTCTTAGCGGGAGCCGGAATGAGCAGTTCTTC | CSVEATLSGSRNEQFF
TRBJ1-1 | NA | TRBV2 | NA | TGTGCCAGCAGTGGACAGGTTATGAACACTGAAGCTTTCTTT | CASSGQVMNTEAFF
TRBJ1-1 | NA | TRBV6-6 | many | TGTGCCAGCAGCCGTACGAGGGGGATGAACACTGAAGCTTTCTTT | CASSRTRGMNTEAFF
TRBJ1-5 | TRBD1 | TRBV5-1 | NA | TGCGCCAGCAGCCCGGGACAGGGACTCAATCAGCCCCAGCATTTT | CASSPGQGLNQPQHF
TRBJ2-7 | NA | TRBV20-1 | few | TGCAGTGTCGGCAGTTCCATCGAGCAGTACTTC | CSVGSSIEQYF
TRBJ2-3 | TRBD1 | TRBV12-3/TRBV12-4 | NA | TGTGCCAGCAGTTTTGACAGGGGCACAGATACGCAGTATTTT | CASSFDRGTDTQYF
TRBJ2-3 | TRBD1 | TRBV18 | few | TGTGCCAGCTCACCAACGACAGGGGGCACAGATACGCAGTATTTT | CASSPTTGGTDTQYF
TRBJ2-7 | NA | TRBV5-1 | NA | TGCGCCAGCAGCTCGGCGGCGGAGCAGTACTTC | CASSSAAEQYF
TRBJ1-1 | TRBD1 | TRBV27 | NA | TGTGCCAGCAGGTACAGGGGAGTGACTGAAGCTTTCTTT | CASRYRGVTEAFF
TRBJ2-7 | TRBD2 | TRBV20-1 | few | TGCAGTGCTATACAAGGACTAGCGGTCTCCTACGAGCAGTACTTC | CSAIQGLAVSYEQYF
TRBJ2-5 | NA | TRBV6-2/TRBV6-3 | NA | TGTGCCAGCAGGGGAAATCTCGGCCAGTACTTC | CASRGNLGQYF
TRBJ1-1 | TRBD1 | TRBV6-1 | few | TGTGCCAGCAGCCTTCCCGGACAGGGGAGGATTTGGGGAGGCCGCGAAGCTTTCTTT | CASSLPGQGRIWGGREAFF
TRBJ1-6 | NA | TRBV27 | few | TGTGCCAGCAGCTTGGTGGACAGTTACAGTTCACCCCTCCACTTT | CASSLVDSYSSPLHF